This is a list of T cell receptor beta chains from one sample in a study of response to subunit inactivated influenza vaccine. TCRdb independently ran MiXCR on the RT-PCR reads; one entry per CDR3 protein. The sample lists over 800,000 distinct CDR3 sequences, roughly 20% occurring once. The starting material was PBMCs from blood, obtained 5 days after vaccination. These TCRs come from a man in his fifties or sixties who received an inactivated influenza vaccine. Each CDR3 is given with its conserved first and last residue. The D gene is left open where the match is weak. The size field is filled for only some rows; it gives once, few, many or a size class.

j_call clone_size d_call v_call cdr3_nt cdr3_aa
TRBJ2-7 few NA TRBV9 TGTGCCAGCAGCGTAGCAGGGGAATCCTACGAGCAGTACTTC CASSVAGESYEQYF
TRBJ2-2 NA TRBD1 TRBV28 TGTGCCAGCAGTTTATACAGGGGGACCGGGGAGCTGTTTTTT CASSLYRGTGELFF
TRBJ2-5 few TRBD2 TRBV20-1 TGCAGTGCTAGTTCACCAGCGGGGAGGCTTGTCCAAGAGACCCAGTACTTC CSASSPAGRLVQETQYF
TRBJ1-6 many TRBD1 TRBV20-1 TGCAGTGCTCCGGGACAGGGGAAGATGTATTCACCCCTCCACTTT CSAPGQGKMYSPLHF
TRBJ1-2 many NA TRBV7-9 TGTGCCAGCAGCCGATTGGACATCCAAAACTATGGCTACACCTTC CASSRLDIQNYGYTF
TRBJ2-7 few TRBD1 TRBV12-3/TRBV12-4 TGTGCCAGCAGTTTAAGGTACTTAGGACAGGGTTCCTACGAGCAGTACTTC CASSLRYLGQGSYEQYF
TRBJ2-5 few TRBD2 TRBV7-8 TGTGCCAGCAGCTTTAGTAGCGGGGGGGTTGAAGAGACCCAGTACTTC CASSFSSGGVEETQYF
TRBJ1-4 NA NA TRBV4-1 TGCGCCAGCAGCCTGTCGGGCCTGGGGGGGGAAAAACTGTTTTTT CASSLSGLGGEKLFF
TRBJ2-1 few NA TRBV9 TGTGCCAGCAGCGTAGGTTTGGGGGAGAGCTCCTACAATGAGCAGTTCTTC CASSVGLGESSYNEQFF
TRBJ2-2 NA NA TRBV4-2 TGTGCCAGCAGCCAAGATTATCGGTCTACCGGGGAGCTGTTTTTT CASSQDYRSTGELFF
TRBJ2-1 many NA TRBV20-1 TGCAGTGCTAAGGACAGAACAGGGCCGAGCTCCTACAATGAGCAGTTCTTC CSAKDRTGPSSYNEQFF
TRBJ2-3 few TRBD2 TRBV7-3 TGTGCCAGCAGCTTAAGTGCAGGGACTAGCGATACGCAGTATTTT CASSLSAGTSDTQYF
TRBJ2-5 NA NA TRBV24-1 TGTGCCACCAGTGCCAGGGGCAAACGAGAGACCCAGTACTTC CATSARGKRETQYF
TRBJ2-7 NA TRBD1 TRBV12-3/TRBV12-4 TGTGCCAGCAGGCCCGGGACAGGGGCAACCGAGCAGTACTTC CASRPGTGATEQYF
TRBJ2-1 many NA TRBV5-1 TGCGCCAGCAGGGAGGGCGGCACGTCCTACAATGAGCAGTTCTTC CASREGGTSYNEQFF
TRBJ1-2 NA TRBD1 TRBV20-1 TGCAGTGCTAGAGACAAGCCACGGACAGGGGGTTATGGCTACACCTTC CSARDKPRTGGYGYTF
TRBJ1-2 NA TRBD1 TRBV15 TGTGCCACCAGCAGAGAAAAACAGGGGAACTATGGCTACACCTTC CATSREKQGNYGYTF
TRBJ2-5 NA NA TRBV7-2 TGTGCCAGCAGCTTAGTATTGGGTGGGGAGACCCAGTACTTC CASSLVLGGETQYF
TRBJ1-5 NA TRBD1 TRBV6-1 TGTGCCAGCAGTCTTCGGACAGGTCGGTGGGGCAATCAGCCCCAGCATTTT CASSLRTGRWGNQPQHF
TRBJ2-2 many NA TRBV6-2/TRBV6-3 TGTGCCAGCAGTTACTCGTTAAGTCGGGGGCTGCGGAACACCGGGGAGCTGTTTTTT CASSYSLSRGLRNTGELFF
TRBJ1-1 many NA TRBV10-3 TGTGCCATCGGGGGGGCGCTGAACACTGAAGCTTTCTTT CAIGGALNTEAFF
TRBJ2-2 few NA TRBV11-2 TGTGCCAGCAGCCCCCCGGTCCGAGCTAGAACCGGGGAGCTGTTTTTT CASSPPVRARTGELFF
TRBJ2-5 NA NA TRBV6-2/TRBV6-3 TGTGCCAGCAGACAGCTGACCCTCTTAAGGGAGACCCAGTACTTC CASRQLTLLRETQYF